This TCR beta chain was recorded in a study of T cell responses to AZD1222 COVID-19 vaccine. Study-wide points: Spike as a whole was targeted by vaccine-associated CD4 TCRs, dominant at 160-218 and 743-854. Among AZD1222 vaccinees, only six were seropositive at baseline. Females outnumbered males among donors, who were mostly white British; clonal diversity was possibly underestimated. Nearly half of spike-specific TCRs reportedly go after variant regions that carry no mutations.

Germline V gene lookup returns CDR1 SGHTA and CDR2 FQGNSA. The germline V and J ends were trimmed by 5 bases and 6 bases, with 18 bases remaining between them. This CDR3 is 15 amino acids long. Details on this clone: What it binds is not known.

Sequencing used immunoSEQ multiplex PCR; TCRdb keeps in-frame clones, though not all of them. The sample lists approximately 97,000 clones; approximately 84% were seen once. Sequenced here: peripheral blood, sampled on day 0 of AZD1222 vaccination. The gene calls are TRBV7-2 and TRBJ2-3; weak D call: TRBD1 (6 bases). This TCR was sampled from an adult in good health. The chain's CDR3 is CASSANRVSGDTQYF. In nucleotides, the CDR3 is TGTGCCAGCAGCGCCAACAGGGTTTCAGGGGATACGCAGTATTTT.